This TCR beta chain was captured in a study of cytomegalovirus exposure and HLA in healthy donors (dated by TCRdb to 2015 to 2018). About the investigation overall: An earlier analysis of some 500 of the donors reported approximately 270 Gb of sequence data and around 120 million unique TCR beta sequences from about 180 million T cells. About 280 gigabases of sequencing data and approximately 92 million unique TCR sequences made up an early release that covered approximately 650 HLA-typed donors. Among the approximately 400 genotyped donors, roughly 80% belonged to the genetic ancestry cluster associated with self-reported Caucasian donors. The study was designed to test whether signatures of past pathogen exposure could be identified by cataloging public T cell receptors. The study profiled the T cell repertoires of hundreds of subjects by immunosequencing and related them to cytomegalovirus serostatus. Besides the first cohort of 666 subjects, a separate validation cohort made up of roughly 120 different subjects was used. To predict cytomegalovirus infection status, the study brought together high-throughput TCR immunosequencing, statistical association of individual TCRs with disease status, and machine learning. In a later analysis, previously published TCR beta repertoires from 666 donors were re-analyzed and high-resolution HLA genotyping was added so that TCR occurrence patterns could be studied. Rather than drawing on any new phenotypic data, the later analysis identified candidate immune exposures from TCR beta sequences and the way those sequences occurred across donors. To decide whether each TCR beta V gene segment behaved as functional or pseudogenic, an earlier analysis of some 580 of the donors relied on high-throughput TCR beta sequencing. Donor age, sex, ethnicity and CMV serostatus were compiled alongside the repertoire data. A later genetic analysis used genome-wide SNP genotypes for about 60% of the 666 donors, treating that subset as a discovery cohort. All discovery cohort repertoires had been generated on a single sequencing platform. HLA typing included class I and class II loci at four-digit resolution. Typing coverage differed by locus: A, B, C, DRB1 and DQB1 were typed in about 629-640 donors, DQA1 in 500 to 550, DPA1 in approximately 600, and DPB1 in 472. Roughly five DR-DQ haplotypes were handled as single units for association and clustering because linkage in the cohort was strong. Across around 400 genotyped donors of the cohort, an average of 235,054 unique TCR beta nucleotide sequences per donor were sequenced, and about a sixth of those sequences were non-productive. What the research found in general, with its limitations: In a later analysis, HLA-associated TCR beta chains showed more clonal expansion and lower generation probabilities than non-associated chains that were equally common. An association between a missense DCLRE1C variant and V-gene and J-gene trimming of TCR beta chains was found in a later genetic analysis and replicated in an independent cohort. A later analysis found that TCR association rates varied across HLA loci, with DRB1 alleles showing the most associated TCRs and HLA-C alleles the fewest. The authors suggested that the approach could potentially be generalized to other disease states and immunological phenotypes. A later analysis associated roughly 17,000 TCR beta sequences with specific HLA alleles at a false discovery rate of 0.05. Linkage disequilibrium might explain the correlated functional status among segregating V segments, but an unknown experimental factor could not be excluded. Most TCR sequences were observed very rarely across donors, whereas some public TCRs were present in many individuals. Because counts were too low, 15 or so rarely observed V segments, including chromosome 9 orphons, were excluded from the earlier analysis of 587 of the donors. Because HLA typing was unavailable for some donors at each locus, only the typed subset was used in association tests. The classifier was reported to diagnose cytomegalovirus status with high specificity and sensitivity in both the original and validation cohorts. The presence/absence analyses assumed that sequencing depth was roughly uniform across donors, and that assumption may not be true. Most CMV-associated TCR beta chains appeared to be HLA-restricted in a later analysis, and the HLA associations seemed to be driven largely by CMV exposure. Compared with the approximately 710-donor mean, donors in an Asian-associated ancestry cluster had fewer N-insertions in productive TCRs, according to a later genetic analysis. According to a later analysis, parvovirus B19, influenza, CMV and Epstein-Barr virus appeared linked to several top co-occurrence clusters. The only immune exposure information available for the cohort was CMV serostatus. In an earlier analysis of around 500 of the donors, most TCR beta V segments appeared in productive rearrangements about 87% or about 30% of the time, broadly matching IMGT annotations. Three of the identified cytomegalovirus-associated TCR beta chains were confirmed in vitro to be specific for cytomegalovirus antigens. Assigning TCR associations to individual alleles was difficult when HLA alleles, especially DR and DQ, strongly co-occurred. A cluster of highly shared sequence variants was judged likely to represent a technical artifact of the sequencing pipeline. In this cohort, only TCR beta chains were sequenced, and detectable features were limited by the absence of alpha or paired-chain data. The study gave a list of some 150 TCR beta chains associated with cytomegalovirus. A further reported finding was that TCR beta sequences accurately predicted the HLA-A and HLA-B alleles for most subjects in the first cohort.

Note on this clone: Its specific antigen is unknown. Within one base of it there is no much larger clone, and no base qualities were kept.

In total, roughly 710 healthy bone marrow donors made up the cohort. At the time of sampling, every cohort member was nominally healthy, though immune exposures that went unrecorded were likely present. The donor tested CMV seropositive and was one of the 289 seropositive cohort members. A peripheral blood sample was provided by each donor, and peripheral blood mononuclear cells were used for TCR beta sequencing. Genomic DNA was extracted from the blood cell samples with the Qiagen DNeasy Blood Extraction Kit. Libraries came from the immunoSEQ multiplex PCR assay. For the multiplex PCR, a mixture combining 60 forward primers for TCR Vbeta segments and 13 reverse primers for TCR Jbeta segments was used. A multiplex PCR assay on genomic DNA amplified the CDR3 region of rearranged TCR beta genes. Amplified TCR beta libraries were sequenced as 87-base-pair reads on the Illumina HiSeq System. In the paper's pipeline: Across the 600 to 700 repertoires, a later analysis counted some 81 million unique TCR beta chains, roughly 11 million of which were shared by at least two donors. Raw reads were error-corrected and collapsed into unique sequences with a nearest-neighbor algorithm that merged closely related sequences to remove PCR and sequencing errors. To assign V, D and J gene segments, CDR3 sequences were aligned to IMGT reference sequences. Each retained sequence needed at least a six-nucleotide match to both a V gene segment and a J gene segment. A rearrangement counted as productive if the CDR3 had no stop codons and remained in frame with V and J, and every other rearrangement counted as non-productive. CDR3 was defined by IMGT convention, running from the second conserved V-encoded cysteine to the conserved J-encoded phenylalanine. The earlier analysis of 500 to 750 of the donors excluded any sequence lacking an unambiguous match to a single V gene segment. In an earlier analysis of 587 of the donors, a V segment was called functional when productive rearrangements were above 56.7%, and segregating when the standard deviation between donors exceeded 5%. A statistical classification framework was built to diagnose cytomegalovirus status from the catalog of TCR beta chain sequences. In a later analysis, TCR nucleotide sequences were compared against IMGT/GENE-DB human TR gene sequences so that V and J genes could be assigned. Using the TCRdist pipeline, a later analysis assigned CDR3 sequences along with most-parsimonious VDJ recombination scenarios. A later analysis defined each TCR beta chain by its CDR3 amino acid sequence plus V-gene family, and excluded reads lacking a unique V-gene family. In a later analysis, around 650 highly shared, low-generation-probability nucleotide sequences were removed to address suspected cross-contamination and a sequencing artifact. In a later analysis, a clonal expansion index was calculated for each public chain from normalized within-repertoire ranks of inferred template counts. A later analysis computed generation probabilities with a VDJ recombination model fitted to out-of-frame rearrangements, and checked the results against IGoR. In a later analysis, hypergeometric tests were used to score TCR-TCR, TCR-HLA and TCR-CMV co-occurrence, with a repertoire-size bias correction applied to TCR pairs. A later analysis estimated false discovery rates by permuting HLA or CMV assignments 20 times. In a later analysis, co-occurring TCRs were grouped with DBSCAN, and TCRdist sequence similarity was added when clustering was performed within HLA-allele-positive subsets. Repertoires with fewer than 30,000 or more than 120,000 public chains were left out of co-occurrence clustering, as were about 5 repertoires with anomalous nucleotide sharing. TCRdb carries this immuneACCESS record with in-frame sequences only. Its versions omit some clonotypes, under half of them owing to an unresolved V gene in the studies checked, with the rest unexplained. V and J calls plus clone size are reproduced from that table; the DNA served to infer D and trimming. This sample comprises over 100,000 clones, around 80% of them detected only once. The biggest ten clones account for about 2.7% of the sample.

The sequence was obtained from a woman under 30 in good health and CMV-seropositive. Specimen: PBMCs.

The CDR3: CASSLGSGGTEAFF. The DNA reads TGCGCCAGCAGCTTGGGGTCAGGGGGCACTGAAGCTTTCTTT. The chain uses TRBV5-1 and TRBJ1-1, with 7 middle bases fitting TRBD1. There are 14 amino acids in the CDR3, from cysteine to phenylalanine inclusive. The CDR3 DNA has 42 bases and is translated from base 1. Clipping removes 0 bases from V and 4 bases from J, with 3 as the unmatched junction base count. The germline V gene encodes CDR1 SGHRS and CDR2 YFSETQ.